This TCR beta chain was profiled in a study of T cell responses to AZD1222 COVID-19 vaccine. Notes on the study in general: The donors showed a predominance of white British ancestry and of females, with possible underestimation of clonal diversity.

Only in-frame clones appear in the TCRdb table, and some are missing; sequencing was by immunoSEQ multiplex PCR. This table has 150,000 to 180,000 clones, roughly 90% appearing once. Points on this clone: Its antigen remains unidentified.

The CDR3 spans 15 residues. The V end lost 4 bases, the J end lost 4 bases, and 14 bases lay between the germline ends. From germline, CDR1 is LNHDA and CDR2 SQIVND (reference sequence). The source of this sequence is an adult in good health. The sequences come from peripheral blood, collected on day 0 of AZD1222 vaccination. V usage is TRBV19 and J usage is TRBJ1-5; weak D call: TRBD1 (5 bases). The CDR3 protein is CASSSEAGRNQPQHF. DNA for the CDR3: TGTGCCAGTAGTAGTGAGGCAGGGCGAAATCAGCCCCAGCATTTT.